The source of this TCR beta chain is a study of T cell clonotyping in hematopoietic cell transplantation. Broader study findings: At the given depth, recipient repertoires were over 95% de novo clonotypes. Broader posttransplant TCR repertoire diversity was predicted by graft donor and pretransplant recipient Inverse Simpson Index values. Pathologically expanded recipient clonotypes increased progressively from day 30 to day 180 as diversity fell. CD4 and CD8 repertoire contributions could not be separated without sorting.

On this clone: Its cognate antigen is unknown.

Germline lookup yields CDR1 MGHDK and CDR2 SYGVNS. J was trimmed by 1 base and V by 1 base; bases with no gene match: 8. The CDR3 has 18 residues. TCRdb's copy holds only in-frame clones and misses some; the assay was immunoSEQ multiplex PCR. The sample records more than 65,000 clones, just under 95% being singletons. Sequencing input: peripheral blood mononuclear cells. The sequence came from a man aged 50-60 years in good health. Some clones in this sample may be carry-over from other donors' samples. The rearrangement links TRBV25-1 to TRBJ1-3; 9 bases are shared with TRBD1. CDR3 region: CASSEWGTGRRSGNTIYF. The CDR3 nucleotides are TGTGCCAGCAGTGAATGGGGGACAGGGCGTAGGTCTGGAAACACCATATATTTT.